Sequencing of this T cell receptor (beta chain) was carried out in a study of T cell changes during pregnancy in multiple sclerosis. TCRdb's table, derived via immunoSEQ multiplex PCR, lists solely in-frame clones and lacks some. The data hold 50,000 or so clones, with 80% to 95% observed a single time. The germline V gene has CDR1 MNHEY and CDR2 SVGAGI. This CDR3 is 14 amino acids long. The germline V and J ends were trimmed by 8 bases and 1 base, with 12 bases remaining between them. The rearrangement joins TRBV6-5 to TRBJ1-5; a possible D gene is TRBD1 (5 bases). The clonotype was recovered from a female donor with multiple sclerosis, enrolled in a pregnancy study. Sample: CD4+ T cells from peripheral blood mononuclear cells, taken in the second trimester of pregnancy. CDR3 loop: CASRGVGSNQPQHF. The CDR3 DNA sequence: TGTGCCAGCCGGGGGGTAGGGAGCAATCAGCCCCAGCATTTT.